This T cell receptor beta chain was sequenced in a study of blood T cell repertoires in COVID-19. Study-wide context: Samples representing acute and convalescent COVID-19 were sourced from the United States, Italy and Spain. The cDNA or gDNA used as material had been derived from T cells, B-cell-depleted T cells, or PBMCs.

Original analysis: Reference gene primer amplification gave estimated nucleated cell counts. Some clones are missing from TCRdb's copy, which holds only in-frame ones; the method was immunoSEQ multiplex PCR. From that table come the V and J calls and clone size; the DNA was used to work out D and trimming. The repertoire has about 250,000 clones, around 89% of them found once; the top ten carry 0.99%. The germline V gene encodes CDR1 LGHNT and CDR2 FRNRAP. J gave up 4 bases and V 4 bases, and 3 bases lay outside the gene matches. CDR3 length equals 14 residues. The chain links TRBV12-5 to TRBJ2-1; 8 bases agree with TRBD1. The sequencing input was peripheral blood. This receptor was taken from a woman aged 40 to 50 who had recovered from COVID-19. CDR3 region: CASGSGTGYNEQFF. Written as DNA, the CDR3 is TGTGCTAGTGGTTCCGGGACAGGATACAATGAGCAGTTCTTC.